These T cell receptor beta chains were read from a single sample in a study of human T cells and chemical hapten exposure. One entry per CDR3 protein results from TCRdb running MiXCR on the RACE reads. The table shows about 350,000 distinct CDR3 sequences, with nearly 6.5% occurring only once. The sequences come from whole blood, collected in connection with sensitization to the hapten diphenylcyclopropenone (DPC). The receptors originated from a woman aged 18-29 years with alopecia areata. Some clones in this sample may be carry-over from other donors' samples. The CDR3 runs from the conserved cysteine through the conserved F or W. Fields, in order: J gene, V gene, D gene, clone size, CDR3 DNA, CDR3 protein. The D gene is left open where the match is weak. Size is stated for part of the rows, as once, few or many counts, or as a class when the clone is expanded.

j_gene: TRBJ1-1; v_gene: TRBV5-4; d_gene: TRBD1; abundance: many; CDR3nt: TGTGCCAGCAGCTCGGACAGGGTGCCCACTGAAGCTTTCTTT; CDR3aa: CASSSDRVPTEAFF
j_gene: TRBJ1-6; v_gene: TRBV4-1; d_gene: NA; abundance: many; CDR3nt: TGCGCCAGCAGGCGGGGGCCGGTTTGGCCCCTCCACTTT; CDR3aa: CASRRGPVWPLHF
j_gene: TRBJ1-4; v_gene: TRBV12-3/TRBV12-4; d_gene: NA; abundance: NA; CDR3nt: TGTGCCAGCAGTGGAGGAGCGGCTGCAACTAATGAAAAACTGTTTTTT; CDR3aa: CASSGGAAATNEKLFF
j_gene: TRBJ1-6; v_gene: TRBV7-9; d_gene: NA; abundance: few; CDR3nt: TGTGCCAGCAGCTTAGTAGAAGAGGGGGGCATTTCACCCCTCCACTTT; CDR3aa: CASSLVEEGGISPLHF
j_gene: TRBJ2-2; v_gene: TRBV3-1; d_gene: NA; abundance: NA; CDR3nt: TGTGCCAGCAGCCAAGGGGCAGGGTATTTTGCCGGGGAGCTGTTTTTT; CDR3aa: CASSQGAGYFAGELFF
j_gene: TRBJ2-1; v_gene: TRBV7-2; d_gene: NA; abundance: NA; CDR3nt: TGTGCCAGCAGCCCGCGGGACCCTTATAACTTCAATGAGCAGTTCTTC; CDR3aa: CASSPRDPYNFNEQFF
j_gene: TRBJ2-3; v_gene: TRBV10-3; d_gene: NA; abundance: many; CDR3nt: TGTGCCATCAGTGAGTCGAACGCGCGGGCTGAGTATTTT; CDR3aa: CAISESNARAEYF
j_gene: TRBJ1-6; v_gene: TRBV4-2; d_gene: NA; abundance: many; CDR3nt: TGTGCCAGCAGCCAAGAAAGACAGACCTATAATTCACCCCTCCACTTT; CDR3aa: CASSQERQTYNSPLHF
j_gene: TRBJ2-5; v_gene: TRBV27; d_gene: TRBD2; abundance: NA; CDR3nt: TGTGCCAGCAGTTTCTTCCTAGCGGGGTTGGAGACCCAGTACTTC; CDR3aa: CASSFFLAGLETQYF
j_gene: TRBJ1-1; v_gene: TRBV28; d_gene: NA; abundance: many; CDR3nt: TGTGCCAGCAGTTTACTGAAGACTACTGAAGCTTTCTTT; CDR3aa: CASSLLKTTEAFF
j_gene: TRBJ1-4; v_gene: TRBV6-6; d_gene: TRBD1; abundance: many; CDR3nt: TGTGCCAGCAGTTACCGACAGGGGGAAATTGAAAAACTGTTTTTT; CDR3aa: CASSYRQGEIEKLFF
j_gene: TRBJ2-2; v_gene: TRBV5-4; d_gene: NA; abundance: NA; CDR3nt: TGTGCCAGCACCAGACAGAACACCGGGGAGCTGTTTTTT; CDR3aa: CASTRQNTGELFF
j_gene: TRBJ1-5; v_gene: TRBV10-3; d_gene: NA; abundance: NA; CDR3nt: TGTGCCATCAGTGAGGCAGGGGATCAAAATCAGCCCCAGCATTTT; CDR3aa: CAISEAGDQNQPQHF
j_gene: TRBJ1-1; v_gene: TRBV12-5; d_gene: NA; abundance: few; CDR3nt: TGTGCTAGTGGCCCTGAGGGGGTGAACGCTGAAGCTTTCTTT; CDR3aa: CASGPEGVNAEAFF
j_gene: TRBJ1-2; v_gene: TRBV10-3; d_gene: NA; abundance: few; CDR3nt: TGTGCCATCAGTGAGAGCGGACAAATGAACTATGGCTACACCTTC; CDR3aa: CAISESGQMNYGYTF
j_gene: TRBJ1-2; v_gene: TRBV5-6; d_gene: NA; abundance: few; CDR3nt: TGTGCCAGCAGCTTGGAGTTCAGGGAGCGCTACACCTTC; CDR3aa: CASSLEFRERYTF
j_gene: TRBJ1-2; v_gene: TRBV12-5; d_gene: NA; abundance: few; CDR3nt: TGTGCTAGTGGCCAACCTAGTACAGCGGGGCTCTATGGCTACACCTTC; CDR3aa: CASGQPSTAGLYGYTF
j_gene: TRBJ2-3; v_gene: TRBV11-3; d_gene: TRBD2; abundance: NA; CDR3nt: TGTGCCAGCAGCTTGGGAGCGGGGGTAGGAGATACGCAGTATTTT; CDR3aa: CASSLGAGVGDTQYF
j_gene: TRBJ1-2; v_gene: TRBV29-1; d_gene: TRBD1; abundance: many; CDR3nt: TGCAGCGTTGAAGATCTATTACAGGGGGGCTACACCTTC; CDR3aa: CSVEDLLQGGYTF
j_gene: TRBJ2-6; v_gene: TRBV7-2; d_gene: NA; abundance: many; CDR3nt: TGTGCCAGCAGCTTAGGGCCACCAGCCCCCTCTGGGGCCAACGTCCTGACTTTC; CDR3aa: CASSLGPPAPSGANVLTF
j_gene: TRBJ1-4; v_gene: TRBV6-1; d_gene: NA; abundance: many; CDR3nt: TGTGCCAGCAGTGAAGTACAGCGTAATGAAAAACTGTTTTTT; CDR3aa: CASSEVQRNEKLFF
j_gene: TRBJ2-1; v_gene: TRBV5-1; d_gene: TRBD1; abundance: few; CDR3nt: TGCGCCAGCAGCTTGGCCGTGGGGATCACTCAGGGGGCATCCTACAATGAGCAGTTCTTC; CDR3aa: CASSLAVGITQGASYNEQFF
j_gene: TRBJ1-3; v_gene: TRBV12-3/TRBV12-4; d_gene: TRBD1; abundance: few; CDR3nt: TGTGCCAGCAGTTACGGACAGGGGGCGCCTGGAAACACCATATATTTT; CDR3aa: CASSYGQGAPGNTIYF
j_gene: TRBJ1-6; v_gene: TRBV5-8; d_gene: NA; abundance: many; CDR3nt: TGTGCCAGCAGCTTGTGGGGGGCCTCACCCCTCCACTTT; CDR3aa: CASSLWGASPLHF
j_gene: TRBJ1-6; v_gene: TRBV7-9; d_gene: NA; abundance: NA; CDR3nt: TGTGCCAGCAGCTTAGCCTTCGGCTTCGAGCCTAATTCACCCCTCCACTTT; CDR3aa: CASSLAFGFEPNSPLHF
j_gene: TRBJ1-4; v_gene: TRBV7-8; d_gene: TRBD1; abundance: many; CDR3nt: TGTGCCAGCAGCCCGCTAGGCAGGGGGGGCAGGGTCGGTGAAAAACTGTTTTTT; CDR3aa: CASSPLGRGGRVGEKLFF
j_gene: TRBJ1-1; v_gene: TRBV4-2; d_gene: NA; abundance: many; CDR3nt: TGTGCCAGCAGCCAAGATGGCAGTCCCGCTTTCTTT; CDR3aa: CASSQDGSPAFF
j_gene: TRBJ2-6; v_gene: TRBV4-3; d_gene: NA; abundance: NA; CDR3nt: TGCGCCAGCAGCCAGCACTACTCTCAGGAACGCTCTGGGGCCAACGTCCTGACTTTC; CDR3aa: CASSQHYSQERSGANVLTF
j_gene: TRBJ1-1; v_gene: TRBV6-5; d_gene: NA; abundance: many; CDR3nt: TGTGCCAGCAGATTAACGACGGCTAACACTGAAGCTTTCTTT; CDR3aa: CASRLTTANTEAFF